This T cell receptor beta chain was documented in a study of metastatic and nonmetastatic thyroid tumors (dated by TCRdb to about 2020). About the full investigation: The researchers compared repertoires between peripheral blood samples and tumor or nodule tissue samples from patients with malignant or benign thyroid disease.

Broad study findings and their caveats: In both blood and tumor samples, malignant tumors were reported to have significantly higher TCR beta diversity than benign nodules.

The method was PCR. This sample was sequenced with an Illumina HiSeq 4000. High-throughput sequencing was used to profile the CDR3 region of the TCR beta-chain in every patient. Per the source publication's procedure: The researchers built a classifier to tell apart papillary thyroid cancer patients with distant metastasis, based on CDR3 differences among clinicopathological groups. The Shannon index was used to measure repertoire diversity, and the Morisita-Horn index was used to measure how similar tumor and blood repertoires were. TCRdb trimmed the raw reads at Q25, called clones with MiXCR and kept productive beta chains. TCRdb, rather than the study authors, made the V and J calls. In all, the sample holds around 16,000 clones, and about a quarter of those were seen once. The top ten constitute over 9.5% of the sample. From a lookup of the germline V gene, CDR1 and CDR2 are KGHDR and SFDVKD. The CDR3 runs 15 amino acids, cysteine and phenylalanine included. Just CDR3 DNA is preserved here, 45 bases in frame from base 1. V sheds 0 bases and J sheds 4 bases, leaving 9 bases between their ends.

The sample holds a few counts of this clone. Its antigen is still unknown. Base qualities are missing; no much larger clone stands one base away. No treatment had been received by any patient before thyroid surgery. The study retrospectively analysed patient clinical samples collected from the early 2010s to the late 2010s using T-cell receptor beta sequencing. The chain is encoded by TRBV24-1 joined to TRBJ2-1; the best D guess is TRBD2, with 6 bases matching. Sequencing used adjacent normal tissue. This TCR derives from a female donor with papillary thyroid cancer or a benign thyroid nodule (not recorded which). Some clones in this sample may be carry-over from other donors' samples. The DNA sequence is given as TGTGCCACCAGTGATTTGGGAGGACTATACAATGAGCAGTTCTTC. Translated, this gives CATSDLGGLYNEQFF.